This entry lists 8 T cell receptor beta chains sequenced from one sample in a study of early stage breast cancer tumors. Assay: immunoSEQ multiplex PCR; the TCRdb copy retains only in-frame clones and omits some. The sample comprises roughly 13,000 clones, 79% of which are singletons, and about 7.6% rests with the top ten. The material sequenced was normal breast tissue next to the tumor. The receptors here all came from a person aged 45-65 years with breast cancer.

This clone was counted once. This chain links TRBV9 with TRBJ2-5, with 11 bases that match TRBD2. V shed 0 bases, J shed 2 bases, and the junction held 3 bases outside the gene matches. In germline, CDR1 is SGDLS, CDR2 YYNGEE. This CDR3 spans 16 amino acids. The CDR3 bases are TGTGCCAGCAGCGTAGCCACTAGCGGGGGACAAGAGACCCAGTACTTC. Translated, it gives CASSVATSGGQETQYF. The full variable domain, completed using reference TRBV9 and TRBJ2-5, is DSGVTQTPKHLITATGQRVTLRCSPRSGDLSVYWYQQSLDQGLQFLIQYYNGEERAKGNILERFSAQQFPDLHSELNLSSLELGDSALYFCASSVATSGGQETQYFGPGTRLLVL.

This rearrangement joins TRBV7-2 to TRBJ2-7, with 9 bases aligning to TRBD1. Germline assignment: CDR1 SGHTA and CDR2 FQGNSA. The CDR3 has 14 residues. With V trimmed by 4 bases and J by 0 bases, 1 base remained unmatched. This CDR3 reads CASSSTGGSYEQYF. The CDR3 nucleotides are TGTGCCAGCAGCTCGACAGGGGGCTCCTACGAGCAGTACTTC.

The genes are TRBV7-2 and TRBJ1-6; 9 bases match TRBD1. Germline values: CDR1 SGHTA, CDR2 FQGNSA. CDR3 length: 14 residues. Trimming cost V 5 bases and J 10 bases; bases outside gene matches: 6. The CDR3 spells CASSARQGGSPLHF. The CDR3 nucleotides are TGTGCCAGCAGCGCGCGACAGGGGGGCTCACCCCTCCACTTT.

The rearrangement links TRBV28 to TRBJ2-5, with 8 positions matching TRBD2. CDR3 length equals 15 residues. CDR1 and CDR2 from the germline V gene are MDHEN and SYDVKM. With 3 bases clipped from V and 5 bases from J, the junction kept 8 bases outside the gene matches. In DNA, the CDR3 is TGTGCCAGCAGTTTTAATAATCGGGGGGGTGAGACCCAGTACTTC. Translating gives CASSFNNRGGETQYF.

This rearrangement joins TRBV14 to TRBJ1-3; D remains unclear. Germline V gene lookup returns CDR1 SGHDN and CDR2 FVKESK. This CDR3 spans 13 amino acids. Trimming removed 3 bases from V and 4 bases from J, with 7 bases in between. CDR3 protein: CASSQFIGNTIYF. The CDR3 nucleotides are TGTGCCAGCAGCCAGTTCATAGGAAACACCATATATTTT.

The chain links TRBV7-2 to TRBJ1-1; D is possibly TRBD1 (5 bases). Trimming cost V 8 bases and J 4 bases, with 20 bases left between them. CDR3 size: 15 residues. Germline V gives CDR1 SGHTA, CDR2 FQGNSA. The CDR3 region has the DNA TGTGCCAGCGGGACCTCAGGGTTCCCCAGCACTGAAGCTTTCTTT. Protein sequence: CASGTSGFPSTEAFF.

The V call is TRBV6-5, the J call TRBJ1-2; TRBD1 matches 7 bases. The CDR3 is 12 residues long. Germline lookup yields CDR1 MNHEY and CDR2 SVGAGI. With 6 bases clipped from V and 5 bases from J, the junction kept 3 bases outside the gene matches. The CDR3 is CASRRGLYGYTF. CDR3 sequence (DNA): TGTGCCAGCAGAAGGGGGCTTTATGGCTACACCTTC.

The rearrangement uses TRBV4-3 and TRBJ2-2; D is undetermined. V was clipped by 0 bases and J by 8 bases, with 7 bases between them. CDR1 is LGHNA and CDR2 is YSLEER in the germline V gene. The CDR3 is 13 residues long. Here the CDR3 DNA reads TGCGCCAGCAGCCAAGAAATATCTGGGGAGCTGTTTTTT. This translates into CASSQEISGELFF.